The clone carrying this T cell receptor (beta chain) was picked up a small number of times. What it recognizes is unknown. The sample comes from a study of T cells after yellow fever vaccination. In making TCR cDNA, 5'RACE template switching added a universal primer site and UMIs to it. Each CDR3 protein gets one entry after TCRdb re-called the 5' RACE reads with MiXCR. The data contain more than 350,000 distinct CDR3 sequences, around 10% of them singletons. Study results and caveats: The booster saw the reappearance of most primary-vaccination clones (about 95% CD4, 80% to 90% CD8). Some clonotypes, a small share, were shared between CD4 and CD8 compartments.

From germline, CDR1 is SEHNR and CDR2 FQNEAQ (reference sequence). The CDR3 is 14 residues long. The J segment lost 5 bases and the V segment lost 11 bases, leaving 14 bases of the junction unmatched. This chain links TRBV7-9 with TRBJ2-7; 8 nucleotides agree with TRBD2. The source material was PBMCs, sampled on the day of the first yellow fever vaccination. The sequence derives from a man aged 18 to 29 who received the YFV17D yellow fever vaccine. The CDR3 sequence: CAWSTVTSVDEQYV. The CDR3 bases are TGTGCCTGGTCAACCGTGACTAGCGTCGACGAGCAGTACGTC.